The 6 T cell receptor beta chains reported below all come from one sample, sequenced in a study of T cells expressing NK-cell markers. One entry per CDR3 protein, without DNA, is what TCRdb gives after re-calling the 5' RACE reads. This sample's table reports approximately 440,000 distinct CDR3 sequences. Sequenced material: blood T cells: a sorted CD56 or NKG2C T cell subset, CD4+ or CD8+ T cells, or bulk PBMC T cells (not recorded which). The receptors derive from a woman in her fifties or sixties in good health.

The chain has TRBV20-1 and TRBJ2-1; TCRdb's D call of TRBD2 is untestable without DNA. This CDR3 has 15 residues. The germline CDR1 and CDR2 sequences are DFQATT and SNEGSKA (reference sequence). CDR3 in amino acids: CRAKTTSGSYNEQFF.

The CDR3 loop is CASSLGGRRADTQYF. The chain has TRBV12-3 or TRBV12-4 and TRBJ2-3; TCRdb gives TRBD2 as the D gene, but with no DNA this cannot be confirmed. This CDR3 has 15 residues.

The chain employs TRBV10-2 and TRBJ2-5; without DNA, the TCRdb call of TRBD2 cannot be checked. CDR3 size: 15 residues. Germline CDR1 is WSHSY and CDR2 is SAAADI. The CDR3 sequence is CAPHGGLAGLETQYF.

The rearrangement uses TRBV15 and TRBJ2-2; TCRdb proposes TRBD1, but this gene call is untestable without DNA. The CDR3 contains 19 residues. CDR1 LNHNV and CDR2 YYDKDF come from the germline V gene (reference sequence). The CDR3 region is CATSRDPDRGLANTGELFF.

The chain recombines TRBV7-6 with TRBJ2-7; absent DNA, TCRdb's TRBD1 call cannot be checked. The germline gives CDR1 SGHVS, CDR2 FNYEAQ. The CDR3 consists of 15 residues. CDR3 amino acids: CASSKGQGSSYEQYF.

This chain joins TRBV29-1 and TRBJ2-5. The CDR3 spans 11 residues. Germline CDR1 is SQVTM and CDR2 is ANQGSEA. The CDR3 loop is CSVVLGETQYF.